Listed here is a single T cell receptor (beta chain). There is no known antigen for this receptor. No qualities accompany the bases; no much larger clone lies one base away. This sample stems from a study of cytomegalovirus exposure and HLA in healthy donors (dated by TCRdb to 2015 to 2018). Broadly, across the study: According to a later analysis, the 120 or so validation repertoires were produced on the same platform as the approximately 600 repertoires of the first cohort. A separate validation cohort of about 110 different subjects was used in addition to the 666-subject first cohort. High-throughput TCR immunosequencing, statistical association of individual TCRs with disease status, and machine learning were combined to predict cytomegalovirus infection status. The study aimed to test whether signatures of past pathogen exposure could be identified by cataloging public T cell receptors.

The CDR3 runs 14 amino acids, cysteine and phenylalanine included. Of all the DNA, just the CDR3 is kept, 42 bases in frame from base 1. The germline V gene specifies SNHLY as CDR1 and FYNNEI as CDR2. Here V drops 6 bases and J drops 7 bases, and the junction holds 5 bases not matched to any gene. What the work shows at the level of the full study, not this receptor alone: A later analysis found that TCRs clustered in the first cohort also tended to co-occur in the 120 or so validation repertoires, with roughly 95% of cluster scores above 0. According to the authors, the approach could potentially be generalized to other disease states and immunological phenotypes. In both the original and validation cohorts, the classifier was reported to diagnose cytomegalovirus status with high specificity and sensitivity. A later analysis lacked HLA typing for the validation cohort, so it scored co-occurrence in that cohort across all 120 or so repertoires. Three of the identified cytomegalovirus-associated TCR beta chains were confirmed in vitro to be specific for cytomegalovirus antigens. The study listed 150 to 200 TCR beta chains as associated with cytomegalovirus. Across donors, most TCR sequences were observed very rarely, whereas some public TCRs were present in many individuals.

Separate from the approximately 700-subject first cohort, the validation cohort of about 110 subjects was the group to which the donors belonged. Library preparation used the immunoSEQ multiplex PCR assay. On the authors' methods: To diagnose cytomegalovirus status from the catalog of TCR beta chain sequences, a statistical classification framework was built. Drawn from immuneACCESS, this table holds only the in-frame rearrangements with V and J called that TCRdb kept. Clones are partly lost; checked studies trace under half to an unresolved V gene and leave the rest unexplained. V, J and clone size were drawn from that table, and D and trimming were deduced from the DNA. A total of 130,000 or so clones appear in this sample, about 90% of them only once. About 2.1% of the sample is in the top ten clones.

This clonotype was obtained from a woman in her late teens or twenties in good health and CMV-seronegative. The chain was built from TRBV2 and TRBJ2-2; TRBD1 aligns with 10 central bases. Sequenced input: PBMCs. The nucleotide sequence reads as follows: TGTGCCAGCAGGGCGGGACAGGGGAGCGGGGAGCTGTTTTTT. This sequence encodes CASRAGQGSGELFF.